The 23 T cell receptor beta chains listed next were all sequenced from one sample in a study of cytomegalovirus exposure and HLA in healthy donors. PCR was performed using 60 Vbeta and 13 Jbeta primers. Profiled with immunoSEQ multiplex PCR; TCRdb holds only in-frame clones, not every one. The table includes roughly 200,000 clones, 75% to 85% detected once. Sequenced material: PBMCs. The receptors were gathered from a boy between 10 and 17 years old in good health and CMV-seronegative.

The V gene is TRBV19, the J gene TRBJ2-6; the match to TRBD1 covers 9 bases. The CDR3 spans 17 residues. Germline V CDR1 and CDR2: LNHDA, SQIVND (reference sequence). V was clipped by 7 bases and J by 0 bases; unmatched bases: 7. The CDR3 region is CASTAGTGFSGANVLTF. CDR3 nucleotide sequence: TGTGCCAGTACCGCCGGGACAGGGTTCTCTGGGGCCAACGTCCTGACTTTC.

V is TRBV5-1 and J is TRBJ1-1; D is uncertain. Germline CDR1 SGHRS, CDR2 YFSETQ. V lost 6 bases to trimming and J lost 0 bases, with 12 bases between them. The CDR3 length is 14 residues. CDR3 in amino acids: CASTRSNLNTEAFF. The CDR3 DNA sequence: TGCGCCAGCACCAGGTCAAACCTGAACACTGAAGCTTTCTTT.

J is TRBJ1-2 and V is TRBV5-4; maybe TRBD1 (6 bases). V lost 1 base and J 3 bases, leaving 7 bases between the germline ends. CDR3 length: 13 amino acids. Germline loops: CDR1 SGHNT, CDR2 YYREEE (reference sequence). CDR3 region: CASSLPGDYGYTF. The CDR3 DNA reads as TGTGCCAGCAGCTTGCCAGGGGACTATGGCTACACCTTC.

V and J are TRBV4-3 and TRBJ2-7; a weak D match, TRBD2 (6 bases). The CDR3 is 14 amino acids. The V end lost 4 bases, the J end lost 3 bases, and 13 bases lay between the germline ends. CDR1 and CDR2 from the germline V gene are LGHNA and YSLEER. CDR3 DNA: TGCGCCAGCAGCCCAGGCCGGGGAGGCTACGAGCAGTACTTC. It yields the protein CASSPGRGGYEQYF.

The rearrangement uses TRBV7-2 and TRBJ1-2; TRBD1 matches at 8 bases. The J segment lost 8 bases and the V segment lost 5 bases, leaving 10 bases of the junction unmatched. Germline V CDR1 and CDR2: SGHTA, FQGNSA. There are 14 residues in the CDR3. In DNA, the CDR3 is TGTGCCAGCAGCCCCGACCCAGGGGGCCGGGGCTACACCTTC. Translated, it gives CASSPDPGGRGYTF. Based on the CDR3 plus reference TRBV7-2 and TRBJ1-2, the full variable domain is GAGVSQSPSNKVTEKGKDVELRCDPISGHTALYWYRQSLGQGLEFLIYFQGNSAPDKSGLPSDRFSAERTGGSVSTLTIQRTQQEDSAVYLCASSPDPGGRGYTFGSGTRLTVV.

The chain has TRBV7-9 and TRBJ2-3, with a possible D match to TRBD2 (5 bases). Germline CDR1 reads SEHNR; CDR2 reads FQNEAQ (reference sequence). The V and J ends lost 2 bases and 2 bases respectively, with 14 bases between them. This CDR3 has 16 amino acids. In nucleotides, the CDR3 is TGTGCCAGCAGCTTACGGGGTGGGAGTTCCACAGATACGCAGTATTTT. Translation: CASSLRGGSSTDTQYF.

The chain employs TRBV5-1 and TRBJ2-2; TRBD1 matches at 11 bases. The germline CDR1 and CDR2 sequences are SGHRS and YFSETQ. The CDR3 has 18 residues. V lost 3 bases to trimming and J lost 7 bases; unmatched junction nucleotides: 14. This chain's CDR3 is CASSSSGQGARSIGELFF. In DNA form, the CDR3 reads TGCGCCAGCAGCTCGAGTGGACAGGGGGCGAGGAGCATCGGGGAGCTGTTTTTT.

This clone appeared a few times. The CDR3 loop is CASSLVADRQFF. For the CDR3, the DNA is TGCGCCAGCAGCTTGGTGGCAGATCGGCAGTTCTTC. The rearrangement links TRBV5-1 to TRBJ2-1, with D unclear. V was pared by 0 bases and J by 12 bases, with 10 bases between. CDR1 is SGHRS, CDR2 YFSETQ, per germline. This CDR3 is built from 12 residues.

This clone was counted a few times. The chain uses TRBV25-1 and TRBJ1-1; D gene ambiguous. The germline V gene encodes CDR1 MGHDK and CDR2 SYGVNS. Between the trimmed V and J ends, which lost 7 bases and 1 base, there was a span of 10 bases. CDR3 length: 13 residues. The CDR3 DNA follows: TGTGCCAGCACTTGGGCAGGGAACACTGAAGCTTTCTTT. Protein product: CASTWAGNTEAFF.

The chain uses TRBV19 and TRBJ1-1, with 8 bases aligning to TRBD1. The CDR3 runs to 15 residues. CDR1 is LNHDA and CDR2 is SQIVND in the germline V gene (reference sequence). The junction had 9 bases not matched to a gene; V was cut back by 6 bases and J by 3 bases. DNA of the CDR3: TGTGCCAGTAGGCGCCTTGGACAGGGCGACACTGAAGCTTTCTTT. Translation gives CASRRLGQGDTEAFF.

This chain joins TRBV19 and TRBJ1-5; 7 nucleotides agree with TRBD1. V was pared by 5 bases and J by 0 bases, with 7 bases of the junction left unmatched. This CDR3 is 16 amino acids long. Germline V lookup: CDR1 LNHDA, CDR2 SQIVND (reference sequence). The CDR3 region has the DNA TGTGCCAGTAGTGTCGGCACAGGGGCTAGCAATCAGCCCCAGCATTTT. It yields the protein CASSVGTGASNQPQHF.

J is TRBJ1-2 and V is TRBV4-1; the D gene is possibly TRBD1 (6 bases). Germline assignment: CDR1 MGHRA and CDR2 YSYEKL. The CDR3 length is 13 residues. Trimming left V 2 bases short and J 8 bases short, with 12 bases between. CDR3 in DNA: TGCGCCAGCAGCCAACGCACAGGGTGGGGCTACACCTTC. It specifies CASSQRTGWGYTF.

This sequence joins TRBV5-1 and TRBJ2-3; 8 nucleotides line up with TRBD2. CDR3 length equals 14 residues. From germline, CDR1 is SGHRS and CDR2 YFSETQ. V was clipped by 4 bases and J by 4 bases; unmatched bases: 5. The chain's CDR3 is CASSPSGRPDTQYF. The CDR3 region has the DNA TGCGCCAGCAGCCCTAGCGGGCGGCCAGATACGCAGTATTTT. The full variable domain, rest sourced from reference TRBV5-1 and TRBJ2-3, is KAGVTQTPRYLIKTRGQQVTLSCSPISGHRSVSWYQQTPGQGLQFLFEYFSETQRNKGNFPGRFSGRQFSNSRSEMNVSTLELGDSALYLCASSPSGRPDTQYFGPGTRLTVL.

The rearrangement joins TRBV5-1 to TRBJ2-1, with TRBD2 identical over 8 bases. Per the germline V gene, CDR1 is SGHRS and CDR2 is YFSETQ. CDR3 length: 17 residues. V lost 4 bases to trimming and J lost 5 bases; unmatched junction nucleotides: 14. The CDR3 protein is CASSPVHPGGKNNEQFF. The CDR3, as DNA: TGCGCCAGCAGCCCGGTCCATCCGGGGGGGAAGAACAATGAGCAGTTCTTC.

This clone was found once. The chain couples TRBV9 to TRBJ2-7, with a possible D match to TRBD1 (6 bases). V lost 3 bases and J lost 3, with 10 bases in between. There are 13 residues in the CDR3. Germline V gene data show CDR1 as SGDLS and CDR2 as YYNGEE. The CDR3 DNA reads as TGTGCCAGCAGCGCCCCAGGGGACTACGAGCAGTACTTC. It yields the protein CASSAPGDYEQYF.

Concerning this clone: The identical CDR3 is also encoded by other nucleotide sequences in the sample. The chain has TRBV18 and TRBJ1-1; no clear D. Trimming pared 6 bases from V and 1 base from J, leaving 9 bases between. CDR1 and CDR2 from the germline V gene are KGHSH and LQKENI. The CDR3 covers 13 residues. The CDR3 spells CASSPSGNTEAFF. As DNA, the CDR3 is TGTGCCAGCTCTCCTTCGGGGAACACTGAAGCTTTCTTT.

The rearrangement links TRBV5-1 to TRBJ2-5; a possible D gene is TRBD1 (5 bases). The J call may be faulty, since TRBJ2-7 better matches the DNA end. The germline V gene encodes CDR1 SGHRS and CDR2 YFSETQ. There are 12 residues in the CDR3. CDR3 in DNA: TGCGCCAGCAGCTTGGTAGGGGCCGAGCAGTACTTC. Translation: CASSLVGAEQYF.

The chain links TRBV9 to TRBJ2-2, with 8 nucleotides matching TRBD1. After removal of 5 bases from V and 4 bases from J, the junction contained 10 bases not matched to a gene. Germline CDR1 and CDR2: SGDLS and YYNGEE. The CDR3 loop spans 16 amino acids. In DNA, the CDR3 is TGTGCCAGCAGAGCCCCCGGGACAGGTGGCACCGGGGAGCTGTTTTTT. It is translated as CASRAPGTGGTGELFF.

The CDR3 reads CASSRDRPRTYNEQFF. For the CDR3, the DNA is TGTGCCAGCTCTCGCGACAGGCCCAGAACGTACAATGAGCAGTTCTTC. This chain links TRBV18 with TRBJ2-1; D is possibly TRBD1 (6 bases). The CDR3 covers 16 residues. Trimming left V 6 bases short and J 4 bases short, with 19 bases between. Germline assignment: CDR1 KGHSH and CDR2 LQKENI. The variable domain in full, completed from reference TRBV18 and TRBJ2-1, reads NAGVMQNPRHLVRRRGQEARLRCSPMKGHSHVYWYRQLPEEGLKFMVYLQKENIIDESGMPKERFSAEFPKEGPSILRIQQVVRGDSAAYFCASSRDRPRTYNEQFFGPGTRLTVL.

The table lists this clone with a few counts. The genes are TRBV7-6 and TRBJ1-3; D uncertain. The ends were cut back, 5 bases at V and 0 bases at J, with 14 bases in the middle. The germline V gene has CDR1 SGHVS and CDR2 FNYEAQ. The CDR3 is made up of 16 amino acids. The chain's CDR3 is CASSPAEASSGNTIYF. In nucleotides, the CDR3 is TGTGCCAGCAGCCCAGCAGAAGCGAGCTCTGGAAACACCATATATTTT. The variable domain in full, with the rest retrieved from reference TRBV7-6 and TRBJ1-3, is GAGVSQSPRYKVTKRGQDVALRCDPISGHVSLYWYRQALGQGPEFLTYFNYEAQQDKSGLPNDRFSAERPEGSISTLTIQRTEQRDSAMYRCASSPAEASSGNTIYFGEGSWLTVV.

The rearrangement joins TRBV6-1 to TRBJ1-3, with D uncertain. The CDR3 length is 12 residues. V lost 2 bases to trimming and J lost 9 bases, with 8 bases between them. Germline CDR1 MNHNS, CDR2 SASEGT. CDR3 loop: CASSEQTATIYF. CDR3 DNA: TGTGCCAGCAGTGAACAAACAGCCACCATATATTTT.

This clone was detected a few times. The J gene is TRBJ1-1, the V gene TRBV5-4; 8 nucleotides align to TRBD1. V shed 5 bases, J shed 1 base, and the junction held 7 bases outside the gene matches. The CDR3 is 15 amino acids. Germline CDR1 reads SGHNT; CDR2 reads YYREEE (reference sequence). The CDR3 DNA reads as TGTGCCAGCAGGGTGGACAGGGAAACGAACACTGAAGCTTTCTTT. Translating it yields CASRVDRETNTEAFF.

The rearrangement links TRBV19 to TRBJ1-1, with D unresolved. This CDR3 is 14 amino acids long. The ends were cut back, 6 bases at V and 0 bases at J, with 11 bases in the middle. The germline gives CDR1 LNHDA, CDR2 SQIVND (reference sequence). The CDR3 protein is CASRGTGLNTEAFF. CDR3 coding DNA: TGTGCCAGTAGGGGAACGGGGTTGAACACTGAAGCTTTCTTT. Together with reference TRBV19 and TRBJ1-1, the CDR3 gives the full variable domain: DGGITQSPKYLFRKEGQNVTLSCEQNLNHDAMYWYRQDPGQGLRLIYYSQIVNDFQKGDIAEGYSVSREKKESFPLTVTSAQKNPTAFYLCASRGTGLNTEAFFGQGTRLTVV.